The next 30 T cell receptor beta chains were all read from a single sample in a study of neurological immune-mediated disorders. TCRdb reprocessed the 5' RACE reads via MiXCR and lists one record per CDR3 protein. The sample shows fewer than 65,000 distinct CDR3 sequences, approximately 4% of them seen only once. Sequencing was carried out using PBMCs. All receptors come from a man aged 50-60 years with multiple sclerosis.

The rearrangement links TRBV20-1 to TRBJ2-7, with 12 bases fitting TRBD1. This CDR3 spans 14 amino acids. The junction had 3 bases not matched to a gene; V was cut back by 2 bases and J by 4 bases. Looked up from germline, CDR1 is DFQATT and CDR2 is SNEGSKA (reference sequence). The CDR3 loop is CSARPGQGAYEQYF. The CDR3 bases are TGCAGTGCTAGACCGGGACAGGGGGCTTACGAGCAGTACTTC.

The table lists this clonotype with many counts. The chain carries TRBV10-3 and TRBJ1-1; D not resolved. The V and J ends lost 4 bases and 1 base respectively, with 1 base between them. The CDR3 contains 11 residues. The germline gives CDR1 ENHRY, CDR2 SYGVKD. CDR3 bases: TGTGCCATCAGTGGGAACACTGAAGCTTTCTTT. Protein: CAISGNTEAFF.

For the CDR3, the DNA is TGTGCCTGGAGCCCTGCGCTAGCCGAGATATACAATGAGCAGTTCTTC. Translated: CAWSPALAEIYNEQFF. The V gene is TRBV30, the J gene TRBJ2-1; possible D gene TRBD2, 5 bases. CDR1 is GTSNPN, CDR2 SVGIG, per germline (reference sequence). This CDR3 has 16 residues. V lost 3 bases, J lost 4 bases, and 19 bases lay in between.

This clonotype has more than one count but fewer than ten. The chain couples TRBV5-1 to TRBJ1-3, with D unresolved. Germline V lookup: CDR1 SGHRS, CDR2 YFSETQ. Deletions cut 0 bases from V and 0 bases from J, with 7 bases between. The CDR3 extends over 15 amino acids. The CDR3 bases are TGCGCCAGCAGCTTGGCCGGCAGCTCTGGAAACACCATATATTTT. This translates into CASSLAGSSGNTIYF.

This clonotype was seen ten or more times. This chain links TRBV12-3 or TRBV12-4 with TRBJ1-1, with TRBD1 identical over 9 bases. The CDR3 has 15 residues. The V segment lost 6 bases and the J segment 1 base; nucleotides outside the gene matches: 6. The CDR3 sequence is CASSPRTGANTEAFF. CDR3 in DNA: TGTGCCAGCAGCCCTCGGACAGGGGCGAACACTGAAGCTTTCTTT.

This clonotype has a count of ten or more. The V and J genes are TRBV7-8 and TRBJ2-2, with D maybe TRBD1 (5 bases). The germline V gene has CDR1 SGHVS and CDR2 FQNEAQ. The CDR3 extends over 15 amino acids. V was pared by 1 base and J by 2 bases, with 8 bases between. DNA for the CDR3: TGTGCCAGCAGCTTAGGGCAGGGTAACACCGGGGAGCTGTTTTTT. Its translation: CASSLGQGNTGELFF. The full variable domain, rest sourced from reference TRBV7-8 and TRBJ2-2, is GAGVSQSPRYKVAKRGQDVALRCDPISGHVSLFWYQQALGQGPEFLTYFQNEAQLDKSGLPSDRFFAERPEGSVSTLKIQRTQQEDSAVYLCASSLGQGNTGELFFGEGSRLTVL.

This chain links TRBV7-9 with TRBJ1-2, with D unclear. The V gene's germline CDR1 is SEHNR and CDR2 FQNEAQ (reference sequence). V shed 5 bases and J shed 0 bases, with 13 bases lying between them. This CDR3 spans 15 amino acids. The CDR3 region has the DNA TGTGCCAGCAGCCGGCACAGTGAGACTAACTATGGCTACACCTTC. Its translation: CASSRHSETNYGYTF.

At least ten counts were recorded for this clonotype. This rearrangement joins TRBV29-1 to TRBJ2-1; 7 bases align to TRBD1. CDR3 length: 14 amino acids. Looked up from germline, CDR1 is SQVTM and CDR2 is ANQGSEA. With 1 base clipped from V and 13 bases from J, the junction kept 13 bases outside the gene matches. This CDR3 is CSVEGWAGQASQFF. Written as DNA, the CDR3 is TGCAGCGTTGAAGGTTGGGCCGGACAGGCCTCACAGTTCTTC.

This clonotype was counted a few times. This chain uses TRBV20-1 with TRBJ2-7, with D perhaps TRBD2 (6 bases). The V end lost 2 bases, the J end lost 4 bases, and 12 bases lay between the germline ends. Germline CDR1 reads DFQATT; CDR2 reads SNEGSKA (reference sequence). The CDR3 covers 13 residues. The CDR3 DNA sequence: TGCAGTGCTAGACCGTCGGGGGAATACGAGCAGTACTTC. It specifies CSARPSGEYEQYF.

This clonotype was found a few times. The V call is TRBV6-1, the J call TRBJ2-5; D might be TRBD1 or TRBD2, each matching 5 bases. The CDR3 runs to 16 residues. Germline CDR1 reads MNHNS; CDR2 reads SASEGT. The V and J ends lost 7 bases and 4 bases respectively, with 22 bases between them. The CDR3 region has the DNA TGTGCCAGCATGGCCGGGTTAGGGACCAGGGTAGAGACCCAGTACTTC. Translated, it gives CASMAGLGTRVETQYF.

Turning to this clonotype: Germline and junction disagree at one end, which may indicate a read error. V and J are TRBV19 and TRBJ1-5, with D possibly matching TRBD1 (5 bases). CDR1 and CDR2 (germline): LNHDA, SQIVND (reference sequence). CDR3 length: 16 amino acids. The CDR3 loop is CASIPRRDSINQPQNF. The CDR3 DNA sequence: TGTGCCAGTATCCCCAGGCGTGACAGTATCAATCAGCCCCAGAATTTT.

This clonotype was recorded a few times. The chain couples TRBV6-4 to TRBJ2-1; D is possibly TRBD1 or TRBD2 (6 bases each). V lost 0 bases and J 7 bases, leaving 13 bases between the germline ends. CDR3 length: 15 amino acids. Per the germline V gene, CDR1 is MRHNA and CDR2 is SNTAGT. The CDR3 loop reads CASSDSTRGGNEQFF. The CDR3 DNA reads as TGTGCCAGCAGTGACTCGACTAGAGGGGGGAATGAGCAGTTCTTC.

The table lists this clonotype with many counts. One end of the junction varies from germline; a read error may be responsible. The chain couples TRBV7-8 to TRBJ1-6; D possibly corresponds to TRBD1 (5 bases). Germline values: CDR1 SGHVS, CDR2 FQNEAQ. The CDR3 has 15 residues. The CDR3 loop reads CASSLARQGGSPLNF. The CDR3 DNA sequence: TGTGCCAGCAGCTTAGCGAGGCAGGGTGGATCACCCCTCAACTTT.

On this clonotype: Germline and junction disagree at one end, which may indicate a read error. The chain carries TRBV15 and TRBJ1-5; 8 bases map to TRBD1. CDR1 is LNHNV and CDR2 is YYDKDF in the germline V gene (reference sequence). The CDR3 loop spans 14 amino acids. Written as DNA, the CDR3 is TGTGCCACCAGCCTCCCAGGGGGCAATCAGCCCCAGAATTTT. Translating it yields CATSLPGGNQPQNF.

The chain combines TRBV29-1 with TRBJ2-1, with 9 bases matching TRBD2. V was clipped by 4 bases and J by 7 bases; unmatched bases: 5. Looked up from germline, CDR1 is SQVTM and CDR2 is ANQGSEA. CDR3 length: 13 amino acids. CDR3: CSVVLGLANEQFF. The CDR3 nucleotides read TGCAGCGTTGTCCTAGGACTAGCGAATGAGCAGTTCTTC.

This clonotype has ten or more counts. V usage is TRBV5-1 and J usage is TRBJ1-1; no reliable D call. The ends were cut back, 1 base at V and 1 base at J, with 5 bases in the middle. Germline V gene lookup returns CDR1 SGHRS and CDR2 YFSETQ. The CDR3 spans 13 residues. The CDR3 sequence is CASSLSQNTEAFF. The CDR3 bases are TGCGCCAGCAGCTTGAGTCAGAACACTGAAGCTTTCTTT.

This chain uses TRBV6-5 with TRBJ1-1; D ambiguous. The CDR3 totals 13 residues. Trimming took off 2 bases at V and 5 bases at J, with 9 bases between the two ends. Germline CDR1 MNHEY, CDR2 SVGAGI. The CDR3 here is CASSYREGTEAFF. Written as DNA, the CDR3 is TGTGCCAGCAGTTACAGGGAGGGTACTGAAGCTTTCTTT.

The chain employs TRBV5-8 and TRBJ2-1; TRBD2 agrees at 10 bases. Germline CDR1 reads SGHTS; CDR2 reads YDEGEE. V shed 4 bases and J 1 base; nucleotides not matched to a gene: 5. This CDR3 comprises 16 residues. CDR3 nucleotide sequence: TGTGCCAGCAGCCGAAGGACTAGCGGTTCCTACAATGAGCAGTTCTTC. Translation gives CASSRRTSGSYNEQFF.

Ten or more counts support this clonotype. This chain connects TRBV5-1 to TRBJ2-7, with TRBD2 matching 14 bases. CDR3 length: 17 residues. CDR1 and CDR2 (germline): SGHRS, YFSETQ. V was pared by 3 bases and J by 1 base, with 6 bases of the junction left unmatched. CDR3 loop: CASSSGLAGGPSYEQYF. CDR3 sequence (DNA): TGCGCCAGCAGCTCCGGACTAGCGGGAGGCCCTTCCTACGAGCAGTACTTC. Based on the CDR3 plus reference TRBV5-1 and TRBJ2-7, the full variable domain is KAGVTQTPRYLIKTRGQQVTLSCSPISGHRSVSWYQQTPGQGLQFLFEYFSETQRNKGNFPGRFSGRQFSNSRSEMNVSTLELGDSALYLCASSSGLAGGPSYEQYFGPGTRLTVT.

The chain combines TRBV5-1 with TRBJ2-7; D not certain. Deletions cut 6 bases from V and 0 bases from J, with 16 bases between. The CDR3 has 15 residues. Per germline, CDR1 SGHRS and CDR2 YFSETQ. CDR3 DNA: TGCGCCAGCAACGTAGCCGCATCCAACTCCTACGAGCAGTACTTC. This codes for CASNVAASNSYEQYF.

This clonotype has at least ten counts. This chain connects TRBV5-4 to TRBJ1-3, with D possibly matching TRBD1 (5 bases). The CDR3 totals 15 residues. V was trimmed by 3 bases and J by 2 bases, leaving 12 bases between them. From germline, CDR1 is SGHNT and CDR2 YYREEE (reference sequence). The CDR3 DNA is TGTGCCAGCAGCTCCGAGGGGCTTGCTGGAAACACCATATATTTT. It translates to CASSSEGLAGNTIYF.

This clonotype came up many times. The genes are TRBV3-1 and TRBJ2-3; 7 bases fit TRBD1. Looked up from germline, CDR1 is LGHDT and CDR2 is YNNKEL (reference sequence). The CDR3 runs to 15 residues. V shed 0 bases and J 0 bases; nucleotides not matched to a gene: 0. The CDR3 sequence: CASSQDRGSTDTQYF. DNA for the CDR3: TGTGCCAGCAGCCAAGACAGGGGGAGCACAGATACGCAGTATTTT.

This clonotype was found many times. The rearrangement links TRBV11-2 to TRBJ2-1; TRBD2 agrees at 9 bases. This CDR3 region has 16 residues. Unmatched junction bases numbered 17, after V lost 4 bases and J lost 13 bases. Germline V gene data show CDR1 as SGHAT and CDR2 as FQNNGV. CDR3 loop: CASSSAPQLAGPYQFF. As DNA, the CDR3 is TGTGCCAGCAGCTCGGCCCCTCAACTAGCGGGCCCTTATCAGTTCTTC.

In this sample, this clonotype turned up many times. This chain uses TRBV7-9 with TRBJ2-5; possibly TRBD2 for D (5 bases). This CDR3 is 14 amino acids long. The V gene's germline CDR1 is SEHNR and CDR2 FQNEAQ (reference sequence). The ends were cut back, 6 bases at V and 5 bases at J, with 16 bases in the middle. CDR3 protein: CASSSSLGSETQYF. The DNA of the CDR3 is TGTGCCAGCAGTAGCTCCTTGGGGAGCGAGACCCAGTACTTC.

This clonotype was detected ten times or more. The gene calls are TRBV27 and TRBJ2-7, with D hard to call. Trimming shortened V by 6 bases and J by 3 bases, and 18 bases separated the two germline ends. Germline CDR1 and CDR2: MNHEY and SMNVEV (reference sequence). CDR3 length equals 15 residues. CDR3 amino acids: CASSLRLDKVYEQYF. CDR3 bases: TGTGCCAGCAGCCTGAGATTAGACAAAGTCTACGAGCAGTACTTC.

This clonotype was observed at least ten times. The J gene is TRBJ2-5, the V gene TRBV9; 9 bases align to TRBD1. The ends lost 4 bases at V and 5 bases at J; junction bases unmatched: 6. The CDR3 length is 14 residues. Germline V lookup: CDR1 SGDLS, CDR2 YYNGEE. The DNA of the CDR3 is TGTGCCAGCAGCAAGTGGACAGGGGCCGAGACCCAGTACTTC. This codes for CASSKWTGAETQYF.

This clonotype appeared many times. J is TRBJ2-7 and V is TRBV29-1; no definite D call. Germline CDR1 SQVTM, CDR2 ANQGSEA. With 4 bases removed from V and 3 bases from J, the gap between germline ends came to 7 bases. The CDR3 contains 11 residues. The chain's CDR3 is CSVVLGYEQYF. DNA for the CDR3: TGCAGCGTTGTGCTGGGCTACGAGCAGTACTTC.

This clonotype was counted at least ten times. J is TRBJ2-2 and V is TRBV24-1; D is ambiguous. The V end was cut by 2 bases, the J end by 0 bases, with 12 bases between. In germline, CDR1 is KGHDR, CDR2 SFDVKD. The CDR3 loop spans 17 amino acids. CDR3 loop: CATSDYMDRPNTGELFF. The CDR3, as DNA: TGTGCCACCAGTGATTACATGGACCGACCGAACACCGGGGAGCTGTTTTTT.

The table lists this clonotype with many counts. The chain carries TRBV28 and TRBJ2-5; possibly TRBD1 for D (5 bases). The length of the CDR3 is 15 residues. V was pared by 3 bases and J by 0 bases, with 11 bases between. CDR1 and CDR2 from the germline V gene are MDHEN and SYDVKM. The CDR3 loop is CASSFARAYQETQYF. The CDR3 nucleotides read TGTGCCAGCAGTTTTGCCAGGGCGTACCAAGAGACCCAGTACTTC.

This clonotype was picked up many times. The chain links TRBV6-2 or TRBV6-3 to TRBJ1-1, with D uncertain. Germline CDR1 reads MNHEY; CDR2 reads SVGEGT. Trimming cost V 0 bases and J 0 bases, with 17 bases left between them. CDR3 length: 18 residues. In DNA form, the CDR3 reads TGTGCCAGCAGTTACTCGATCTGGGGTATCGGGATGAACACTGAAGCTTTCTTT. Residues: CASSYSIWGIGMNTEAFF.